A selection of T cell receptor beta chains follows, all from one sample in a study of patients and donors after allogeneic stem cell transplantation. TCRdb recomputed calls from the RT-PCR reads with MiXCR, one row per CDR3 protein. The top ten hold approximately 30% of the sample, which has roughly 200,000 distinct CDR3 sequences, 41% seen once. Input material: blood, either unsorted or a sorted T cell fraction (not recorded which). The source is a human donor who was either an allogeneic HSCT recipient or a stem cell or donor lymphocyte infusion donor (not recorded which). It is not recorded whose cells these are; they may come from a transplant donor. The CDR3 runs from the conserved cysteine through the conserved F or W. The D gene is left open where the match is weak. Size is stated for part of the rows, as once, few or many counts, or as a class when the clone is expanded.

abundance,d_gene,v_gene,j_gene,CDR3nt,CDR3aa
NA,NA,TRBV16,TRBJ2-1,TGTGCCAGCAGCCCTCGGGGCGAGGGGAATGAGCAGTTCTTC,CASSPRGEGNEQFF
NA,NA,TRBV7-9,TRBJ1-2,TGTGCCAGCAGCTTAGCAGGAGTTAGTACGAGAGGCTACACCTTC,CASSLAGVSTRGYTF
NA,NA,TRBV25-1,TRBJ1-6,TGTGCCAGCAGTGAATCTCGTATCCCACCGGGTTCACCCCTCCACTTT,CASSESRIPPGSPLHF
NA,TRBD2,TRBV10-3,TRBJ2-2,TGTGCCATCAAACTAGCGGAAAACACCGGGGAGCTGTTTTTT,CAIKLAENTGELFF
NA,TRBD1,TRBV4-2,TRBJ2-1,TGTGCCAGCAGCCAGGTCGCAGGGGGTGAGCAGTTCTTC,CASSQVAGGEQFF
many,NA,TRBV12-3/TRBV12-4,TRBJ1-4,TGTGCCAGCAGCCCTAGGGGTCTCGCTAATGAAAAACTGTTTTTT,CASSPRGLANEKLFF
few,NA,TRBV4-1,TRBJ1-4,TGCGCCAGCAGCCAAGGAGCGAACAGGGTGAATGAAAAACTGTTTTTT,CASSQGANRVNEKLFF
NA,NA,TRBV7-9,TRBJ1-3,TGTGCCAGCAGCTCAAGAAGGGGACTTACTGGAAACACCATATATTTT,CASSSRRGLTGNTIYF
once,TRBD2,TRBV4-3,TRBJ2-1,TGCGCCAGCAGCCGCGGACTAGCGGAGAACAATGAGCAGTTCTTC,CASSRGLAENNEQFF
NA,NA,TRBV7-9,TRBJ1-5,TGTGCCAGCAGCTTTGCGGGAGGTAGTGAGCCCCAGCATTTT,CASSFAGGSEPQHF
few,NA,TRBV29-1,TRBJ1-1,TGCAGCGTTGAACCTCTCAGGGCGGCTGAAGCTTTCTTT,CSVEPLRAAEAFF
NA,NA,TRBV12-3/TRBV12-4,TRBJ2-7,TGTGCCAGCAGCCGGGGACTCTACGAGCAGTACTTC,CASSRGLYEQYF
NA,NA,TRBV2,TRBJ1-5,TGTGCCAGCATGCAGGGGAATCAGCCCCAGCATTTT,CASMQGNQPQHF
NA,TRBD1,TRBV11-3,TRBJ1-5,TGTGCCAGCAGTCCCGGGAACTCGGGACAGGGAGGTCAGCCCCAGCATTTT,CASSPGNSGQGGQPQHF
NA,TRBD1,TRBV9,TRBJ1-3,TGTGCCAGCAGTCTTGACGGGGACAGGCAACTAACGAGTGGAAACACCATATATTTT,CASSLDGDRQLTSGNTIYF
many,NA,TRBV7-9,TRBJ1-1,TGTGCCAGCAGCTTAGCAGGGGTTAATACTGAAGCTTTCTTT,CASSLAGVNTEAFF
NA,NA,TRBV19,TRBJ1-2,TGTGCCAGTACCTCAGCTTCCGCTAACTATGGCTACACCTTC,CASTSASANYGYTF
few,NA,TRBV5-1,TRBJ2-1,TGCGCCAGCAGCTCTCGTCGGACTGGAGTCTCCTACAATGAGCAGTTCTTC,CASSSRRTGVSYNEQFF
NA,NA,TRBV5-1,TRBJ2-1,TGCGCCAGCAGCGGGTACTCCTACAATGAGCAGTTCTTC,CASSGYSYNEQFF
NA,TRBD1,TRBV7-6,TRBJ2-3,TGTGCCAGCAGCTTAGTAGGGGACAGACTCACAGATACGCAGTATTTT,CASSLVGDRLTDTQYF
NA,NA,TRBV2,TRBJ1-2,TGTGCCAGCAGTGAGGACAGCTACTATGGCTACACCTTC,CASSEDSYYGYTF
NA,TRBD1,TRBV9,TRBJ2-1,TGTGCCAGCACCTCGACCAGGACAGGGAGCTACAATGAGCAGTTCTTC,CASTSTRTGSYNEQFF
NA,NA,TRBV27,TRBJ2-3,TGTGCCAGCAGCAAATTAGATACGCAGTATTTT,CASSKLDTQYF
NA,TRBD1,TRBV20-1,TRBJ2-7,TGCAGTGCTAGAGCAGAGAACAGGGGAGCCCGTTCCGAGCAGTACTTC,CSARAENRGARSEQYF
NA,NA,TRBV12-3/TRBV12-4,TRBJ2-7,TGTGCCAGCAGACCCTTGGGACAGCCGGGACTAGACGACGAGCAGTACTTC,CASRPLGQPGLDDEQYF
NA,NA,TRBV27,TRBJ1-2,TGTGCCAGCAGTTCCTTGCCGGGCCTCTATGGCTACACCTTC,CASSSLPGLYGYTF
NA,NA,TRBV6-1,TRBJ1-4,TGTGCCAGCAGGGATGTAGGGGAAAAACTGTTTTTT,CASRDVGEKLFF
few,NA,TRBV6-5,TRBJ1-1,TGTGCCAGCAGTCCTGACTTCAACACTGAAGCTTTCTTT,CASSPDFNTEAFF
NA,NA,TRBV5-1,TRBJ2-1,TGCGCCAGCAGCTGGTGGGGAGGACAGCCCTACAATGAGCAGTTCTTC,CASSWWGGQPYNEQFF
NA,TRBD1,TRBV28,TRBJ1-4,TGTGCCAGCAGTTCGGACAGGCGGAATGAAAAACTGTTTTTT,CASSSDRRNEKLFF
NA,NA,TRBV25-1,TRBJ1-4,TGTGCCAGCAGTGAAGGGGTTTCCAGAGGTGGTAATGAACAACTGTTTTTT,CASSEGVSRGGNEQLFF
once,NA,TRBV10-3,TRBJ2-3,TGTGCCATCAGTGAGTTGGGACCGGTAGATACGCAGTATTTT,CAISELGPVDTQYF
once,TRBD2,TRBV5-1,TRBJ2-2,TGCGCCAGCAGCCCCCTCAGCGGGGGGTCGGAGGGGGAGCTGTTTTTT,CASSPLSGGSEGELFF
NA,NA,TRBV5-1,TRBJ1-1,TGCGCCAGCAGGCGCTCGAACACTGAAGCTTTCTTT,CASRRSNTEAFF
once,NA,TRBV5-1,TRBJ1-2,TGCGCCAGCAGCTTGGATTGGGCGACTAACTATGGCTACACCTTC,CASSLDWATNYGYTF
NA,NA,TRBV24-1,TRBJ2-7,TGTGCCACCAGTGATAGGAACTACGAGCAGTACTTC,CATSDRNYEQYF
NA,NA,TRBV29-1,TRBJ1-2,TGCAGCGAGGGTGATGGCTACACCTTC,CSEGDGYTF
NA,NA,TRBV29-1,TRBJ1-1,TGCAGCGTTGAAGGGACACCCATGAACACTGAAGCTTTCTTT,CSVEGTPMNTEAFF
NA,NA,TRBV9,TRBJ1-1,TGTGCCAGCAGCGTGAGGGCGAACACTGAAGCTTTCTTT,CASSVRANTEAFF
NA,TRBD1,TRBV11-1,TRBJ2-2,TGTGCCAGCCGGGGACAGGAATCCACCGGGGAGCTGTTTTTT,CASRGQESTGELFF
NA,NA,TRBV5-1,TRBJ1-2,TGCGCCAGCAGCCCTGCTAACTATGGCTACACCTTC,CASSPANYGYTF
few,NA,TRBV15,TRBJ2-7,TGTGCCACCAGCCGGGACTTCGGCTCCTACGAGCAGTACTTC,CATSRDFGSYEQYF
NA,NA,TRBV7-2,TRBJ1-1,TGTGCCAGCAGCTTACATGCAGGGCAAGGAAGTTTATTT,CASSLHAGQGSLF
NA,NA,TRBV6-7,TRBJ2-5,TGTGCCCGCCCCGGATGGGAGACCCAGTACTTC,CARPGWETQYF
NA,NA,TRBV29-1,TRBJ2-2,TGCAGCGTTTCGGGTCCCGTTCCCGGGGAGCTGTTTTTT,CSVSGPVPGELFF
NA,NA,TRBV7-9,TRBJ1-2,TGTACCAGCAGCTTAGACTGCAGCTATGGCTACACCTTC,CTSSLDCSYGYTF
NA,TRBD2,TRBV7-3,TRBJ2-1,TGTGCCAGCAGCTTGACTAGCGGAAAATACAATGAGCAGTTCTTC,CASSLTSGKYNEQFF
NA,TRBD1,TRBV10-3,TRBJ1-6,TGTGCCATCAGTGACCGGGACAGGGGGTCTAATTCACCCCTCCACTTT,CAISDRDRGSNSPLHF
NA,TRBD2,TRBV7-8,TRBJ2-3,TGTGCCAGCAGCTTAGTGGGGGGACTAGTTTCAGATACGCAGTATTTT,CASSLVGGLVSDTQYF
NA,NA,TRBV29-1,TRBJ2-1,TGCAGCGTTGAATCCAATGAGCAGTTCTTC,CSVESNEQFF
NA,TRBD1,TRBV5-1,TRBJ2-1,TGCGCCAGCAGCTTAGAGGGGGCGCAGAATGAGCAGTTCTTC,CASSLEGAQNEQFF
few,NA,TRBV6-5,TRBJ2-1,TGTGCCAGCAGTTATAGTGTTAATATCAAGCAGTTCTTC,CASSYSVNIKQFF
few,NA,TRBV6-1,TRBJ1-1,TGTGCCAGCAGTGAATTAGTAGGGCTGAGTGAAGCTTTCTTT,CASSELVGLSEAFF
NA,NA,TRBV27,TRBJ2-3,TGTGCCAGCAGTTTACCGGGAGCCACAGATACGCAGTATTTT,CASSLPGATDTQYF
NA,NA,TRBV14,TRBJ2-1,TGTGCCAGCAGCCAATCATTAACGGAGGATGAGCAGTTCTTC,CASSQSLTEDEQFF
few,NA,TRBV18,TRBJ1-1,TGTGCCAGCTCCCACAGCACAGCAGGGGTGAACACTGAAGCTTTCTTT,CASSHSTAGVNTEAFF
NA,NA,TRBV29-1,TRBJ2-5,TGCAGCGTTCTCCAAGAGACCCAGTACTTC,CSVLQETQYF